This TCR beta chain was sequenced during a study of CD8+CD57+ T cells in acquired aplastic anemia. Study context: Sorted CD4+ and CD8+ cells yielded 2.5 to 3.5 ug of DNA on average.

This CDR3 is built from 15 residues. Trimming removed 2 bases from V and 7 bases from J; junction bases left unmatched: 4. The germline V gene encodes CDR1 SGDLS and CDR2 YYNGEE. Genomic DNA provided the template from which TCR beta VDJ and CDR3 profiles were obtained. TCRdb reanalysed the reads using MiXCR and keeps one entry per CDR3 protein. The sample includes 200,000 to 250,000 distinct CDR3 sequences, roughly two thirds of them seen just once. Before being chosen for sequencing, patients had shown CD8+CD57+ cell expansion by flow cytometry. This clonotype was sampled from a human donor with aplastic anemia. Material for sequencing was sorted CD4+, CD8+, or CD8+CD57+ T cells (not recorded which) from PBMCs. The V and J genes are TRBV9 and TRBJ2-3, with TRBD2 matching over 13 bases. The chain's CDR3 is CASSVTSGGAHTQYF. CDR3 nucleotide sequence: TGTGCCAGCAGCGTTACTAGCGGGGGGGCACATACGCAGTATTTT.